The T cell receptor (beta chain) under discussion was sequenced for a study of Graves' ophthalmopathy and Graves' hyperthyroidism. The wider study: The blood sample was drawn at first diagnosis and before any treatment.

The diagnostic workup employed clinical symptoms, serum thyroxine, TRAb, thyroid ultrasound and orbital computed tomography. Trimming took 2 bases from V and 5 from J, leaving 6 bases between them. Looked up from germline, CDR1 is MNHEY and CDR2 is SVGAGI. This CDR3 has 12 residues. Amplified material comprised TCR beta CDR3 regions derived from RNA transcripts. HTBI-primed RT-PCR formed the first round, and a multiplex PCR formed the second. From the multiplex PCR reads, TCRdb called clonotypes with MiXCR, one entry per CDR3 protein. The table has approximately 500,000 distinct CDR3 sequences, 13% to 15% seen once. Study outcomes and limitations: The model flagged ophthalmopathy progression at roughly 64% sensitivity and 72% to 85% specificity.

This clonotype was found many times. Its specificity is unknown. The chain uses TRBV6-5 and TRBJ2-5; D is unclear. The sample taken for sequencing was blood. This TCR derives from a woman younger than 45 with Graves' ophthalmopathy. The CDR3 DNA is TGTGCCAGCAGTTACCCTCGGGAGACCCAGTACTTC. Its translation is CASSYPRETQYF.